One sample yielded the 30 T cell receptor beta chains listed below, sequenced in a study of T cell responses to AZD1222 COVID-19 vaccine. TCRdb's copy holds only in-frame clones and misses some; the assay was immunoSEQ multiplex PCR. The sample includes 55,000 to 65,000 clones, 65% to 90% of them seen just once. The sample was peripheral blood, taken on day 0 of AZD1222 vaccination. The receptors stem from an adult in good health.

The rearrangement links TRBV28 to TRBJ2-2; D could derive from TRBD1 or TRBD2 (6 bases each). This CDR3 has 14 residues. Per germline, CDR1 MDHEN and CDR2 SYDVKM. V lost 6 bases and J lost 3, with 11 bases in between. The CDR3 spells CASRRRGDTGELFF. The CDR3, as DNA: TGTGCCAGCAGGCGTAGGGGGGACACCGGGGAGCTGTTTTTT. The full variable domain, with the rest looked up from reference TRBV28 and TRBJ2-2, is DVKVTQSSRYLVKRTGEKVFLECVQDMDHENMFWYRQDPGLGLRLIYFSYDVKMKEKGDIPEGYSVSREKKERFSLILESASTNQTSMYLCASRRRGDTGELFFGEGSRLTVL.

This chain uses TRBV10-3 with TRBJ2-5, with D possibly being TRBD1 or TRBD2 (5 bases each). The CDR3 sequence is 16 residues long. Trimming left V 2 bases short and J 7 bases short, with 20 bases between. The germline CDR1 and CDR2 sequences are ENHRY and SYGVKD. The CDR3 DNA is TGTGCCATCAGTGAGCGGGCCCTAGGCGGTGGGACGACCCAGTACTTC. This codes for CAISERALGGGTTQYF.

CDR3 sequence reads: CATSYSGGAGELFF. The CDR3 region has the DNA TGTGCCACCAGTTATAGCGGGGGGGCCGGGGAGCTGTTTTTT. This chain uses TRBV24-1 with TRBJ2-2, with 11 bases fitting TRBD2. Germline CDR1 and CDR2: KGHDR and SFDVKD. The length of the CDR3 is 14 residues. The trim removed 6 bases at V and 6 bases at J, leaving 2 bases unmatched.

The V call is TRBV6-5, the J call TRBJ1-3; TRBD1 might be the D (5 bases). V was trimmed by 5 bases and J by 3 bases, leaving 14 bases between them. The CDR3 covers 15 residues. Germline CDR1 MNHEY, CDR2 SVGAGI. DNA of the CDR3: TGTGCCAGCAGTCCCGGGGGGTTCTTTGGAAACACCATATATTTT. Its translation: CASSPGGFFGNTIYF.

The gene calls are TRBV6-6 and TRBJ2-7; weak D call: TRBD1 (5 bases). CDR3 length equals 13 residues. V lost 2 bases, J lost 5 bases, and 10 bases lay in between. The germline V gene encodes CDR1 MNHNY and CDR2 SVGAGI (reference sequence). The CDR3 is CASSYAPGNEQYF. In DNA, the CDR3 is TGTGCCAGCAGTTACGCCCCAGGGAACGAGCAGTACTTC.

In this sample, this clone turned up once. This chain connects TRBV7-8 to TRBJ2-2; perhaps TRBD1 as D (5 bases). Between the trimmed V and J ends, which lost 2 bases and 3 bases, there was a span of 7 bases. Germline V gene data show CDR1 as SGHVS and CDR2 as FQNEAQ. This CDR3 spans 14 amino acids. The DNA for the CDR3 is TGTGCCAGCAGCTTACAGGGTGACACCGGGGAGCTGTTTTTT. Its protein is CASSLQGDTGELFF. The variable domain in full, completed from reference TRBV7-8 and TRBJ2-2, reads GAGVSQSPRYKVAKRGQDVALRCDPISGHVSLFWYQQALGQGPEFLTYFQNEAQLDKSGLPSDRFFAERPEGSVSTLKIQRTQQEDSAVYLCASSLQGDTGELFFGEGSRLTVL.

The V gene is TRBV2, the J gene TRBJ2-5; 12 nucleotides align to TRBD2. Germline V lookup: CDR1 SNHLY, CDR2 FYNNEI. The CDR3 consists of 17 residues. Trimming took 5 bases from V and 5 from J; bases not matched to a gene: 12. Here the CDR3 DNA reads TGTGCCAGCAGTCTACTCGGACTAGCGGGGACCGGTGAGACCCAGTACTTC. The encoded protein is CASSLLGLAGTGETQYF.

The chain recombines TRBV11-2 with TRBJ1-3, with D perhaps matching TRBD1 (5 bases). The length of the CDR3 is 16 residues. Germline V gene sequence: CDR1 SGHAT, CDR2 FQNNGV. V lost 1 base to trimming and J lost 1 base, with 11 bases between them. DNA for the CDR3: TGTGCCAGCAGCTTAGCCCGGGGCCTTTCTGGAAACACCATATATTTT. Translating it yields CASSLARGLSGNTIYF.

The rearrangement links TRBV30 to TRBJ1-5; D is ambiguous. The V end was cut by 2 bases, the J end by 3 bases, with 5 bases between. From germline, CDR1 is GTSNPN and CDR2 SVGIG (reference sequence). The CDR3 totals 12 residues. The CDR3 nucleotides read TGTGCCTGGAGTCCTCCCAATCAGCCCCAGCATTTT. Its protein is CAWSPPNQPQHF.

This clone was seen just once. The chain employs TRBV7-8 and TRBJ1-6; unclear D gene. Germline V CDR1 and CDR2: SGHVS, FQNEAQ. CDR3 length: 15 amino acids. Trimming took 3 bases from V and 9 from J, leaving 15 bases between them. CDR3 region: CASSFGEGGVSPLHF. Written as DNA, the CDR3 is TGTGCCAGCAGCTTCGGAGAGGGAGGTGTTTCACCCCTCCACTTT.

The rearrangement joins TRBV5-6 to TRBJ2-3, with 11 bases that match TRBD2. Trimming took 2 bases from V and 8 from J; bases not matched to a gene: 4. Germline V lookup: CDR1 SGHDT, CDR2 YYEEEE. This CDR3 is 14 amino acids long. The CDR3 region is CASSFSGGASTQYF. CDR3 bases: TGTGCCAGCAGCTTTAGCGGGGGGGCGTCTACGCAGTATTTT.

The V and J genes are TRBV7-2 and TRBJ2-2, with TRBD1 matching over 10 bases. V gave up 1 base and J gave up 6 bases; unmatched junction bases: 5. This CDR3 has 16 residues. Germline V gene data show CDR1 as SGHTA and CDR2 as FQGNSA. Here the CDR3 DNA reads TGTGCCAGCAGCTTAGTTAGACAGGGGGCCTCCGGGGAGCTGTTTTTT. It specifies CASSLVRQGASGELFF.

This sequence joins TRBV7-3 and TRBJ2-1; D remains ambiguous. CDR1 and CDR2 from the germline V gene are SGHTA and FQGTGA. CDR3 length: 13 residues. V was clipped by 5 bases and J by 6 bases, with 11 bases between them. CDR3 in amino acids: CASSPGGFNEQFF. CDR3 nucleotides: TGTGCCAGCAGCCCCGGCGGTTTCAATGAGCAGTTCTTC.

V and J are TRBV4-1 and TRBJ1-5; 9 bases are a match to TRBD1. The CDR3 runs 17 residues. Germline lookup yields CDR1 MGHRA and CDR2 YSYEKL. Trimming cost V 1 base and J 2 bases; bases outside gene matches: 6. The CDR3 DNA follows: TGCGCCAGCAGCCAAGCGGGACAGGGTCGAGGCAATCAGCCCCAGCATTTT. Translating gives CASSQAGQGRGNQPQHF.

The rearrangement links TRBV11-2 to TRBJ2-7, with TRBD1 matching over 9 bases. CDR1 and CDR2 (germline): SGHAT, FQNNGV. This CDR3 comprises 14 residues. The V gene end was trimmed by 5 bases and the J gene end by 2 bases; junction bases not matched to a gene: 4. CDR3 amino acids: CASSPRTGAYEQYF. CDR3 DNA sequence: TGTGCCAGCAGCCCACGGACAGGGGCCTACGAGCAGTACTTC.

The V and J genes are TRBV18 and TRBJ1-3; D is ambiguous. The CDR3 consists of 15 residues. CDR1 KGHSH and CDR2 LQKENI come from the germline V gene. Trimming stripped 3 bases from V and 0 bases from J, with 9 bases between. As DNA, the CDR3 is TGTGCCAGCTCACCCACGACGGACTCTGGAAACACCATATATTTT. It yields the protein CASSPTTDSGNTIYF.

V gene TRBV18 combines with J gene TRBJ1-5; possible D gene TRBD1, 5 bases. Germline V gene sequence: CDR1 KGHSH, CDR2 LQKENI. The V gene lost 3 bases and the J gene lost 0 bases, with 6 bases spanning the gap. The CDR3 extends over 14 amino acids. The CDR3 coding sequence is TGTGCCAGCTCACCGCAGGGTAGCAATCAGCCCCAGCATTTT. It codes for CASSPQGSNQPQHF.

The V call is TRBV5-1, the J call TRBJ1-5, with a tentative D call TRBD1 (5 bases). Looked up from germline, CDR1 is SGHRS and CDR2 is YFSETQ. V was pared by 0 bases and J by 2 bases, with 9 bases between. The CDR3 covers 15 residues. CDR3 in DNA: TGCGCCAGCAGCTTGGAAGGGGATGGCAATCAGCCCCAGCATTTT. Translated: CASSLEGDGNQPQHF.

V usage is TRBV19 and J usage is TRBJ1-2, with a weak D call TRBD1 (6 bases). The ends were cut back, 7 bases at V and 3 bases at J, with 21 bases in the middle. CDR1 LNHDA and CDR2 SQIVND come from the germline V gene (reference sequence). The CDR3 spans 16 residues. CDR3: CASTLGGQRPHYGYTF. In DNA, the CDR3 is TGTGCCAGTACCCTAGGGGGACAAAGACCTCACTATGGCTACACCTTC. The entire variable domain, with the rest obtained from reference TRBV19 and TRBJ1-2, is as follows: DGGITQSPKYLFRKEGQNVTLSCEQNLNHDAMYWYRQDPGQGLRLIYYSQIVNDFQKGDIAEGYSVSREKKESFPLTVTSAQKNPTAFYLCASTLGGQRPHYGYTFGSGTRLTVV.

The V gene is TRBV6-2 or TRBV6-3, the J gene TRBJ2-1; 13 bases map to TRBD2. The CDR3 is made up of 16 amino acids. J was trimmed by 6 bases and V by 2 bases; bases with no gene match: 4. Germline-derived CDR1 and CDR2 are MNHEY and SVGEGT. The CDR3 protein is CASSYPGLAGSNEQFF. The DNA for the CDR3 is TGTGCCAGCAGTTACCCGGGACTAGCGGGGAGCAATGAGCAGTTCTTC.

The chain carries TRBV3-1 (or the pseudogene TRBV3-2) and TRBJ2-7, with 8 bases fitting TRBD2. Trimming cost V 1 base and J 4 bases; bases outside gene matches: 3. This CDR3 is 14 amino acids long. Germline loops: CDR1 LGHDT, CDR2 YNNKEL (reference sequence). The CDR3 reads CASSQGGGRYEQYF. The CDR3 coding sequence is TGTGCCAGCAGCCAAGGCGGGGGGCGGTACGAGCAGTACTTC.

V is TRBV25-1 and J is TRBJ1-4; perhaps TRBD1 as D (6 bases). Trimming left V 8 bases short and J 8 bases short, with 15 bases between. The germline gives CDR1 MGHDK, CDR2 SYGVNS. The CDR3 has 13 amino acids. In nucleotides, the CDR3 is TGTGCCAGCGAGGGGGGAGGTTGGGAAAAACTGTTTTTT. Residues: CASEGGGWEKLFF.

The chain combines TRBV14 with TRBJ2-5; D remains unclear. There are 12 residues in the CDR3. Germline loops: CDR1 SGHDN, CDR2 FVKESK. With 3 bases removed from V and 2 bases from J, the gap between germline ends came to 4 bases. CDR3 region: CASSQTQETQYF. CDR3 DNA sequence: TGTGCCAGCAGCCAGACTCAAGAGACCCAGTACTTC.

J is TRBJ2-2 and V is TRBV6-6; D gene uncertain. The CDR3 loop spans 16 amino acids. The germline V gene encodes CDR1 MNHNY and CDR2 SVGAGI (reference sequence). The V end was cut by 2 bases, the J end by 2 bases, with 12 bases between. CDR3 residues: CASSYPPGRNTGELFF. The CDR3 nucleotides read TGTGCCAGCAGTTACCCACCCGGACGTAACACCGGGGAGCTGTTTTTT.

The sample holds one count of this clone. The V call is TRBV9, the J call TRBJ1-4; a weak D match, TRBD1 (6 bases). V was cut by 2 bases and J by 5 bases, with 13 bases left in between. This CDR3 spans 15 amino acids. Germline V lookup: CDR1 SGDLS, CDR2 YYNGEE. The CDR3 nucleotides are TGTGCCAGCAGCGTGAGGGGTCAGGGGAATGAAAAACTGTTTTTT. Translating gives CASSVRGQGNEKLFF.

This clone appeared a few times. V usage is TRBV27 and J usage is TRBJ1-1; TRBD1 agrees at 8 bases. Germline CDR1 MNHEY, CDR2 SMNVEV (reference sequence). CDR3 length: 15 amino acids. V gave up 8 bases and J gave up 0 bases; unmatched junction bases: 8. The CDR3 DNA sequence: TGTGCCAGCGGGACAGGAGGTCGCATGAACACTGAAGCTTTCTTT. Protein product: CASGTGGRMNTEAFF.

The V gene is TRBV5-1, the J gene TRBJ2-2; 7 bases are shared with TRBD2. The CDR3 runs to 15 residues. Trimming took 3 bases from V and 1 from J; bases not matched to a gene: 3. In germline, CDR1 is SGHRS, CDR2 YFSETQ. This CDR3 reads CASSYAGVNTGELFF. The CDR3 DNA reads TGCGCCAGCAGCTACGCGGGGGTGAACACCGGGGAGCTGTTTTTT.

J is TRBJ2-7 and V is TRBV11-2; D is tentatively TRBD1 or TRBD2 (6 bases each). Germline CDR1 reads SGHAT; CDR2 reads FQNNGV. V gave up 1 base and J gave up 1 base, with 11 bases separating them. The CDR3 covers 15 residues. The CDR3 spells CASSLGWGASYEQYF. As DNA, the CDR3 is TGTGCCAGCAGCTTAGGATGGGGGGCTTCCTACGAGCAGTACTTC.

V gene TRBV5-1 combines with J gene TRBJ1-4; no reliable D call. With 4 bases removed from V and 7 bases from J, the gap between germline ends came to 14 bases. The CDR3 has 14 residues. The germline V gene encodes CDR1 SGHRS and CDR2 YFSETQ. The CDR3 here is CASSGTLAGEKLFF. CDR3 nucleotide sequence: TGCGCCAGCAGCGGTACCTTGGCGGGTGAAAAACTGTTTTTT.

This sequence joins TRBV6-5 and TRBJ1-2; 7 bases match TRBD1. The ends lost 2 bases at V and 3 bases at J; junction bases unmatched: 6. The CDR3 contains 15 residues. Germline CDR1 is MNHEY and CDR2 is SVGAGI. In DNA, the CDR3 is TGTGCCAGCAGTTACAGGGACAGACTTGACTATGGCTACACCTTC. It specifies CASSYRDRLDYGYTF.